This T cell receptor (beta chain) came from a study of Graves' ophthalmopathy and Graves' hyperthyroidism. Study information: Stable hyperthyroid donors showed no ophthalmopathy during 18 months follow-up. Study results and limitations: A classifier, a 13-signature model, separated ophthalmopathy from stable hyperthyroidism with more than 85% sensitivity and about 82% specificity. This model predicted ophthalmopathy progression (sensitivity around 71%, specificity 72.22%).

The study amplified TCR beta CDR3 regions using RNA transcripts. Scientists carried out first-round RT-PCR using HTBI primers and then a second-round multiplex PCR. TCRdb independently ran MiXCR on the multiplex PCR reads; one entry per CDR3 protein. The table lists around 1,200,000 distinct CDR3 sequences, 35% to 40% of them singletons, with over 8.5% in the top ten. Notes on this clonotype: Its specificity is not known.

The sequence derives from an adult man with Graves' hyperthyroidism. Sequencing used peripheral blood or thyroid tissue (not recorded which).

In DNA, the CDR3 is TGTGCCAGCTTAGATCCCCCACTAGCGGGATATCAAGAGACCCAGTACTTC. Its translation: CASLDPPLAGYQETQYF. V gene TRBV9 combines with J gene TRBJ2-5; the match to TRBD2 covers 10 bases. Germline V gene data show CDR1 as SGDLS and CDR2 as YYNGEE. The CDR3 length is 17 residues. Germline trimming cut 7 bases from V and 2 bases from J; bases unmatched to any gene: 14.